Described below is a single T cell receptor beta chain sequence and its context. Sequenced by immunoSEQ multiplex PCR; TCRdb stores in-frame clones only, minus some. The top ten hold over 2.5% of the sample, which has around 180,000 clones, 75% to 90% seen once. These data belong to a study of blood T cell repertoires in COVID-19. Study-wide context: Both acute and convalescent COVID-19 samples were obtained from the United States, Italy and Spain.

CDR1 SGHTA and CDR2 FQGNSA come from the germline V gene. The CDR3 contains 18 residues. Trimming at V came to 4 bases and at J to 7 bases, leaving 13 bases not matched to a gene. This TCR derives from a man aged 55 to 70 with acute or convalescent COVID-19. The V call is TRBV7-2, the J call TRBJ1-4; 12 bases line up with TRBD1. The sample comprised peripheral blood. The chain's CDR3 is CASSSLGTGGISSEKLFF. Written as DNA, the CDR3 is TGTGCCAGCAGCTCCCTCGGGACAGGGGGCATCTCAAGTGAAAAACTGTTTTTT.